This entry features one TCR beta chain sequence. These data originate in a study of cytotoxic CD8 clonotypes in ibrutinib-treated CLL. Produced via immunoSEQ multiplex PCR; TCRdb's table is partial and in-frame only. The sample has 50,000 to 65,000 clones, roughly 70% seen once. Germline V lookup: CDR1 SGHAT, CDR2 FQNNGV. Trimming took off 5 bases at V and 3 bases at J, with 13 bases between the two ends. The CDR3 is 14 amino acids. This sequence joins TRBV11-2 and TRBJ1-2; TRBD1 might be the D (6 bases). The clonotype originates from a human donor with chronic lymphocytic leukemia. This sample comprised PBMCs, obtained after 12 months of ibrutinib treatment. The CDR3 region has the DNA TGTGCCAGCAGCAGATGGACAGCAGACTATGGCTACACCTTC. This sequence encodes CASSRWTADYGYTF.